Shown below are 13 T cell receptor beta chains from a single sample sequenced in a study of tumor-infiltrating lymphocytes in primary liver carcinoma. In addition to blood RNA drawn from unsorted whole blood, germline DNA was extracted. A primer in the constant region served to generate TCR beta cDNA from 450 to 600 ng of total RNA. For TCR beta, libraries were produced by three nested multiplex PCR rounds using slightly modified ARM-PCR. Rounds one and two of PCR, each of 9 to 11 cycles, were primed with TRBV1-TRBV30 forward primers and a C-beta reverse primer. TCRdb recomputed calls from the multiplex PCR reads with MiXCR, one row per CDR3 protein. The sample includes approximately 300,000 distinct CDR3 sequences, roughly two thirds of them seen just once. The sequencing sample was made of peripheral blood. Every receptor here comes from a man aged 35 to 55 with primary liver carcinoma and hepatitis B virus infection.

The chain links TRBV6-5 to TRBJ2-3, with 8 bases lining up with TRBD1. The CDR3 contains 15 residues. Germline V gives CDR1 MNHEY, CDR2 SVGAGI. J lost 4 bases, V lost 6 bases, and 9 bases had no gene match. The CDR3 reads CASSPDRGRSDTQYF. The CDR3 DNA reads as TGTGCCAGCAGCCCTGACAGGGGAAGGTCAGATACGCAGTATTTT.

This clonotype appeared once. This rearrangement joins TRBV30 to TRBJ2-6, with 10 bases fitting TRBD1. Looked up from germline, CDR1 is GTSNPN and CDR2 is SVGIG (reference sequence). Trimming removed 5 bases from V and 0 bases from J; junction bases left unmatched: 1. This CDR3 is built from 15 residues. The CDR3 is CAWDRGPSGANVLTF. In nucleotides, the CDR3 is TGTGCCTGGGACAGGGGGCCCTCTGGGGCCAACGTCCTGACTTTC. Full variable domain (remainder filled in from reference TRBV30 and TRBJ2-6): SQTIHQWPATLVQPVGSPLSLECTVEGTSNPNLYWYRQAAGRGLQLLFYSVGIGQISSEVPQNLSASRPQDRQFILSSKKLLLSDSGFYLCAWDRGPSGANVLTFGAGSRLTVL.

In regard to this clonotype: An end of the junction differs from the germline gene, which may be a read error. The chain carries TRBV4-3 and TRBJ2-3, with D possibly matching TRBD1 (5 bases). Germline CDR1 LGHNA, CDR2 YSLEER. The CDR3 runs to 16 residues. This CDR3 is CASSQTSIPATDTPYF. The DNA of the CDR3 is TGCGCCAGCAGCCAGACAAGTATCCCCGCGACAGATACGCCGTATTTT.

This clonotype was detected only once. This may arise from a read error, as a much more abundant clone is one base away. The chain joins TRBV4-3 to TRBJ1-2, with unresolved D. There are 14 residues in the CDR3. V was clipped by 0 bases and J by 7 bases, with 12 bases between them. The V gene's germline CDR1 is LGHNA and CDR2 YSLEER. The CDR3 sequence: CASSQDRRRAGYTF. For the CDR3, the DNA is TGCGCCAGCAGCCAAGATCGAAGACGGGCTGGCTACACCTTC.

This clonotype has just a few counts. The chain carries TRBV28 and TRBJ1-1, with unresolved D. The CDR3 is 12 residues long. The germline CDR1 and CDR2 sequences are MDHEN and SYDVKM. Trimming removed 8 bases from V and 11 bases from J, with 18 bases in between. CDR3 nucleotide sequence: TGTGCCAGCCGACCAACTGCCGCGAAGGCTTTCTTT. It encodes CASRPTAAKAFF.

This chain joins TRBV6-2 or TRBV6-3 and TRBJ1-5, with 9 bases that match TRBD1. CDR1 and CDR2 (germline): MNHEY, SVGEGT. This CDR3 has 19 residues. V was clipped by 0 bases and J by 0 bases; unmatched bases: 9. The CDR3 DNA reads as TGTGCCAGCAGTTACTCACAGGGGGCCGCTGGGTATAGCAATCAGCCCCAGCATTTT. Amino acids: CASSYSQGAAGYSNQPQHF.

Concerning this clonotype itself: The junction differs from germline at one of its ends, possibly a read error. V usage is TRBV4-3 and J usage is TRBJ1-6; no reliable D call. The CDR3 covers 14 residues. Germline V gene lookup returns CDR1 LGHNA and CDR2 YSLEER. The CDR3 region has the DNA TGCGCCTACAGCCAAGCCCACTATAATTCATCCCTCCACTTT. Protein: CAYSQAHYNSSLHF.

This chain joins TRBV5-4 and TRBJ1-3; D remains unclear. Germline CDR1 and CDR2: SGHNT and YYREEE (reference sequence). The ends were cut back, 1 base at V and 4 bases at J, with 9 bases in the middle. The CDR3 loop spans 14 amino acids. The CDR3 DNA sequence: TGTGCCAGCAGCTTGACCGGGCGCGGAAACACCATATATTTT. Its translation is CASSLTGRGNTIYF.

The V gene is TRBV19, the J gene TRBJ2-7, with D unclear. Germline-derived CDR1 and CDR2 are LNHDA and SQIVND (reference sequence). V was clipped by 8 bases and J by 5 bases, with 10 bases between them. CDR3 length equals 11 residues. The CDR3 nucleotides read TGTGCCAGTCGGGCAGGCGACGAGCAGTACTTC. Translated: CASRAGDEQYF.

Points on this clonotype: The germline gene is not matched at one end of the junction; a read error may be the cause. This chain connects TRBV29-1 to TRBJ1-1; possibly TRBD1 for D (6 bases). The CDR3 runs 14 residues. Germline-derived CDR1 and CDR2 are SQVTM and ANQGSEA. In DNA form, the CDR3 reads TGCAGCGTCGTCAGAGGGGGGGTGGACACTGAGGCTTTCTTT. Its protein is CSVVRGGVDTEAFF.

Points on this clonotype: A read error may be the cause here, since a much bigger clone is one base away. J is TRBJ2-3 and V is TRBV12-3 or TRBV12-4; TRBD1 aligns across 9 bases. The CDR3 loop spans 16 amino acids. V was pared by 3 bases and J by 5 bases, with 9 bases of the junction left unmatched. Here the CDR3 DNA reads TGTGCCAGCAGTTTTTTCCAGGACAGGGGTCGAGATACGCAGTATTTT. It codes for CASSFFQDRGRDTQYF.

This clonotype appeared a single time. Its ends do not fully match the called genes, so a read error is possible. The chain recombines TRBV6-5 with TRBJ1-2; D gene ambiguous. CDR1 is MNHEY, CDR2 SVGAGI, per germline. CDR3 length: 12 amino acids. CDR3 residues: CASSLDGLGCTF. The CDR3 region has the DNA TGCGCCAGCAGTTTGGACGGACTGGGCTGCACCTTC.

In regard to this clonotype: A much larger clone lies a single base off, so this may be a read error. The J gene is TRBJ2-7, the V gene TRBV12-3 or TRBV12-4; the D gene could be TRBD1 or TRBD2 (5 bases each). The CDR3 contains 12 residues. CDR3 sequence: CVSRTGPYEQYF. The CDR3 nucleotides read TGTGTCAGCAGGACGGGGCCCTACGAGCAGTACTTC.